This T cell receptor (beta chain) was profiled in a study of cytomegalovirus exposure and HLA in healthy donors. Amplification used 60 Vbeta primers and 13 Jbeta primers. TCRdb keeps only in-frame clones here, not all; method: immunoSEQ multiplex PCR. The sample has approximately 160,000 clones, more than 60% seen once. Germline V gene data show CDR1 as SGDLS and CDR2 as YYNGEE. The CDR3 covers 22 residues. V lost 0 bases, J lost 0 bases, and 25 bases lay in between. The chain has TRBV9 and TRBJ2-6, with D tentatively TRBD1 (5 bases). The sequenced sample was PBMCs. The source is a woman aged 40 to 55 in good health and CMV-seropositive. The CDR3 bases are TGTGCCAGCAGCGTAGATCCGATGTGGGGCGCCGATTTGAGCTCTGGGGCCAACGTCCTGACTTTC. The encoded protein is CASSVDPMWGADLSSGANVLTF.